The following is a T cell receptor beta chain sequence with its context. TCRdb keeps only in-frame clones here, not all; method: immunoSEQ multiplex PCR. The table records some 97,000 clones, approximately 90% of them present only once. CDR1 is LNHDA and CDR2 is SQIVND in the germline V gene (reference sequence). V was pared by 3 bases and J by 8 bases, with 8 bases between. This CDR3 comprises 12 residues. The record originates from a study of T cell changes during pregnancy in multiple sclerosis. This receptor was obtained from a female donor with multiple sclerosis, enrolled in a pregnancy study. The chain couples TRBV19 to TRBJ2-1; D not resolved. The sample was peripheral blood, taken in the second trimester of pregnancy. The CDR3 spells CASSIDSDEQFF. CDR3 bases: TGTGCCAGTAGTATCGATTCGGATGAGCAGTTCTTC.